The clone carrying this TCR beta chain was seen only once. This sample was taken from a study of cytomegalovirus exposure and HLA in healthy donors. 13 Jbeta primers and 60 Vbeta primers were used for the PCR. Measured with immunoSEQ multiplex PCR; TCRdb has only the in-frame clones, and not every one. The sample includes some 180,000 clones, approximately 70% of them seen just once. The CDR3 extends over 16 amino acids. Trimming cost V 1 base and J 11 bases, with 21 bases left between them. In germline, CDR1 is SGHTA, CDR2 FQGNSA. Source material: PBMCs. The TCR comes from a woman younger than 45 in good health and CMV-seronegative. This chain uses TRBV7-2 with TRBJ2-4; D possibly corresponds to TRBD1 (6 bases). The DNA of the CDR3 is TGTGCCAGCAGCTTAGAGGGGATGTCAGGGGTAGGTGTTCAGTACTTC. Protein sequence: CASSLEGMSGVGVQYF.